These T cell receptor beta chains were read from a single sample in a study of regulatory T cells in long-lasting Graves disease. In TCRdb, the multiplex PCR reads were re-called with MiXCR into one record per CDR3 protein. The repertoire consists of some 470,000 distinct CDR3 sequences, with roughly a fifth occurring once and the leading ten covering over 6%. The sequencing used peripheral blood mononuclear cells (PBMCs), collected when the disease was refractory, from a patient treated with antithyroid drugs. All receptors derive from a female donor with Graves disease. Each CDR3 is given with its conserved first and last residue. A D gene is named only where the DNA matches it firmly. Clone size is stated in some rows and not others, as once, few, many or a class when expanded.

len | abundance | d_gene | j_gene | v_gene | CDR3aa | CDR3nt
14 | many | NA | TRBJ2-5 | TRBV12-3/TRBV12-4 | CASSSRGVEETQYF | TGTGCCAGCAGTTCACGCGGGGTTGAAGAGACCCAGTACTTC
14 | few | NA | TRBJ1-5 | TRBV6-1 | CASSEREIDQPQHF | TGTGCCAGCAGTGAAAGAGAGATTGATCAGCCCCAGCATTTT
12 | many | NA | TRBJ2-5 | TRBV6-2/TRBV6-3 | CASTQNIETQYF | TGTGCCAGCACCCAAAACATAGAGACCCAGTACTTC
14 | few | NA | TRBJ1-3 | TRBV2 | CASKEDGAGNTIYF | TGTGCCAGCAAGGAGGATGGAGCTGGAAACACCATATATTTT
13 | many | NA | TRBJ1-5 | TRBV19 | CASSTDGVQPQHF | TGTGCCAGTAGTACAGACGGCGTTCAGCCCCAGCATTTT
14 | once | NA | TRBJ2-2 | TRBV2 | CASKSEGPAGELFF | TGTGCCAGCAAGAGCGAGGGTCCCGCCGGGGAGCTGTTTTTT
13 | many | NA | TRBJ1-3 | TRBV12-3/TRBV12-4 | CASSLSAGNTIYF | TGTGCCAGCAGTTTAAGCGCGGGAAACACCATATATTTT
16 | few | TRBD1 | TRBJ2-7 | TRBV3-1 | CASSSGQGAGYYEQYF | TGTGCCAGCAGCTCGGGACAGGGGGCAGGCTACTACGAGCAGTACTTC
12 | NA | NA | TRBJ1-1 | TRBV19 | CATTGRNTEAFF | TGTGCCACGACAGGCAGGAACACTGAAGCTTTCTTT
16 | many | TRBD1 | TRBJ2-4 | TRBV6-5 | CASSYSTRQGENIQYF | TGTGCCAGCAGTTACTCTACCAGACAGGGCGAAAACATTCAGTACTTC
13 | many | NA | TRBJ1-1 | TRBV5-5 | CASSYARNTEAFF | TGTGCCAGCAGCTACGCGAGAAACACTGAAGCTTTCTTT
14 | NA | TRBD1 | TRBJ1-1 | TRBV11-3 | CASSQGQGSSEAFF | TGTGCCAGCAGCCAGGGACAGGGAAGCTCTGAAGCTTTCTTT
12 | many | NA | TRBJ2-5 | TRBV28 | CASSPPQETQYF | TGTGCCAGCAGCCCCCCGCAAGAGACCCAGTACTTC
14 | many | NA | TRBJ1-4 | TRBV24-1 | CATSGAGVDEKLFF | TGTGCCACCAGTGGAGCAGGGGTAGATGAAAAACTGTTTTTT
14 | many | NA | TRBJ2-7 | TRBV11-2 | CASSEWTGSHEQYF | TGTGCCAGCAGCGAATGGACGGGCTCCCACGAGCAGTACTTC
15 | few | NA | TRBJ1-3 | TRBV6-1 | CASSTKQGFGNTIYF | TGTGCCAGCAGTACCAAGCAGGGGTTCGGAAACACCATATATTTT
13 | few | TRBD1 | TRBJ1-5 | TRBV7-8 | CASSDLQGQPQHF | TGTGCCAGCAGCGATCTACAGGGGCAGCCCCAGCATTTT
13 | NA | TRBD2 | TRBJ2-1 | TRBV12-3/TRBV12-4 | CASRWREDNEQFF | TGTGCCAGCAGGTGGCGGGAGGACAATGAGCAGTTCTTC
14 | many | TRBD1 | TRBJ1-2 | TRBV29-1 | CSVTRDRDLDGYTF | TGCAGCGTTACCCGAGACAGGGATTTGGATGGCTACACCTTC
15 | many | NA | TRBJ1-6 | TRBV6-1 | CASSIFDTEGSPLHF | TGTGCCAGCAGTATCTTCGACACGGAAGGTTCACCCCTCCACTTT
13 | few | NA | TRBJ2-3 | TRBV6-1 | CASRKIAVDTQYF | TGTGCCAGCAGAAAGATAGCGGTGGATACGCAGTATTTT
15 | many | NA | TRBJ1-1 | TRBV12-3/TRBV12-4 | CASSSPVGWRTEAFF | TGTGCCAGCAGTTCGCCCGTGGGTTGGCGCACTGAAGCCTTCTTT
15 | many | TRBD2 | TRBJ2-5 | TRBV2 | CASSDSSGGEETQYF | TGTGCCAGCAGTGACTCGAGCGGGGGGGAAGAGACCCAGTACTTC
15 | many | NA | TRBJ2-7 | TRBV7-3 | CASSFATGVMYEQYF | TGTGCCAGCAGCTTCGCGACAGGCGTAATGTACGAGCAGTACTTC
15 | many | NA | TRBJ1-5 | TRBV28 | CASSLSGAAGQPQHF | TGTGCCAGCAGTTTATCGGGGGCAGCGGGTCAGCCCCAGCATTTT
15 | many | TRBD1 | TRBJ1-2 | TRBV28 | CASSGLQTGRFDYTF | TGTGCCAGCTCAGGTCTCCAGACAGGGCGATTCGACTACACCTTC
14 | few | NA | TRBJ2-1 | TRBV7-3 | CASSFQPSYNEQFF | TGTGCCAGCAGCTTCCAACCATCCTACAATGAGCAGTTCTTC
15 | NA | TRBD1 | TRBJ2-7 | TRBV7-9 | CASSAPDRGTYEQYF | TGTGCCAGCAGCGCCCCGGACAGGGGGACCTACGAGCAGTACTTC
18 | NA | TRBD1 | TRBJ2-7 | TRBV28 | CASSQDLGTGGASYEQYF | TGTGCCAGCAGCCAAGATCTAGGGACAGGGGGCGCCTCCTACGAGCAGTACTTC
15 | NA | TRBD1 | TRBJ1-2 | TRBV27 | CASSSYRDRGYGYTF | TGTGCCAGCAGTTCCTACCGGGACAGGGGCTATGGCTACACCTTC
15 | few | TRBD1 | TRBJ1-1 | TRBV7-2 | CASSESPGQRTEAFF | TGTGCCAGCAGCGAGTCACCGGGACAGCGCACTGAAGCTTTCTTT
15 | NA | NA | TRBJ1-4 | TRBV4-1 | CASSQVVGKNEKLFF | TGCGCCAGCAGCCAAGTCGTGGGGAAGAATGAAAAACTGTTTTTT
15 | NA | TRBD2 | TRBJ2-3 | TRBV9 | CASSPRTSRSDTQYF | TGTGCCAGCAGCCCCCGGACTAGTCGATCAGATACGCAGTATTTT
15 | many | TRBD1 | TRBJ1-4 | TRBV6-1 | CASSDTGQGTEKLFF | TGTGCCAGCAGTGATACGGGACAGGGTACTGAAAAACTGTTTTTT
14 | few | NA | TRBJ1-2 | TRBV6-1 | CASSESTGSDGYTF | TGTGCCAGCAGTGAATCGACAGGTAGCGATGGCTACACCTTC
15 | NA | TRBD1 | TRBJ2-7 | TRBV4-3 | CASSQTGQGIHEQYF | TGCGCCAGCAGCCAAACTGGACAGGGGATCCACGAGCAGTACTTC
16 | few | NA | TRBJ1-1 | TRBV19 | CASSVGFGTTNTEAFF | TGTGCCAGTAGTGTGGGATTTGGGACAACGAACACTGAAGCTTTCTTT
18 | many | TRBD1 | TRBJ1-2 | TRBV28 | CASSARTGTGRFNYGYTF | TGTGCCAGCAGCGCGAGAACCGGGACAGGGCGCTTTAACTATGGCTACACCTTC
15 | NA | TRBD1 | TRBJ1-2 | TRBV29-1 | CSVVSRTGAYYGYTF | TGCAGCGTTGTATCCCGGACAGGAGCTTACTATGGCTACACCTTC
13 | NA | NA | TRBJ2-7 | TRBV27 | CASRGISSYEQYF | TGTGCCAGCAGGGGGATAAGCTCCTACGAGCAGTACTTC
16 | few | TRBD1 | TRBJ1-1 | TRBV5-6 | CASSGYDGQGGTEAFF | TGTGCCAGCAGCGGATATGACGGACAGGGCGGAACTGAAGCTTTCTTT
13 | many | NA | TRBJ1-1 | TRBV28 | CASSPGGWAEAFF | TGTGCCAGCAGTCCTGGGGGGTGGGCTGAAGCTTTCTTT
15 | many | NA | TRBJ2-7 | TRBV28 | CASRPTSGDAYEQYF | TGTGCCAGCAGACCAACGTCGGGGGACGCCTACGAGCAGTACTTC
14 | NA | NA | TRBJ2-2 | TRBV5-1 | CASSQQGGIGELFF | TGCGCCAGCAGCCAGCAGGGAGGTATCGGGGAGCTGTTTTTT
12 | many | NA | TRBJ1-6 | TRBV28 | CASSPWNSPLHF | TGTGCCAGCAGCCCTTGGAATTCACCCCTCCACTTT
14 | NA | NA | TRBJ1-1 | TRBV19 | CASINEPGNTEAFF | TGTGCCAGCATAAACGAACCGGGGAACACTGAAGCTTTCTTT
14 | NA | NA | TRBJ1-3 | TRBV11-2 | CASSFTRSGNTIYF | TGTGCCAGCAGCTTCACTCGCTCTGGAAACACCATATATTTT